These 10 T cell receptor beta chains share one sample of origin, sequenced in a study of cytomegalovirus exposure and HLA in healthy donors. With 60 Vbeta and 13 Jbeta primers, the PCR was carried out. This table comes from immunoSEQ multiplex PCR, and its TCRdb copy is limited to in-frame clones, with some not included. This sample has 55,000 to 80,000 clones, with about 72% found just once. Sample: PBMCs. The receptor source for this set is a man in his fifties or sixties in good health and CMV-seropositive.

The rearrangement uses TRBV6-5 and TRBJ1-5, with 8 nucleotides matching TRBD1. The length of the CDR3 is 15 residues. The V and J ends lost 8 bases and 0 bases, in that order; junction bases with no gene match: 6. Germline CDR1 is MNHEY and CDR2 is SVGAGI. As DNA, the CDR3 is TGTGCCAGCGGACAGGGACCTTATAGCAATCAGCCCCAGCATTTT. Its translation is CASGQGPYSNQPQHF.

The CDR3 bases are TGTGCCGGACTAAAGACGGGGAGCAATCAGCCCCAGCATTTT. Translated: CAGLKTGSNQPQHF. The V call is TRBV28, the J call TRBJ1-5; D unclear. Germline CDR1 reads MDHEN; CDR2 reads SYDVKM. V lost 11 bases, J lost 1 base, and 15 bases lay in between. This CDR3 region has 14 residues.

The chain has TRBV4-1 and TRBJ2-1; D gene ambiguous. The V gene lost 0 bases and the J gene lost 2 bases, with 11 bases spanning the gap. This CDR3 region has 16 residues. Germline V gene sequence: CDR1 MGHRA, CDR2 YSYEKL. CDR3 protein: CASSQDKRIPYNEQFF. The CDR3 DNA sequence: TGCGCCAGCAGCCAAGATAAGCGTATACCCTACAATGAGCAGTTCTTC.

The V call is TRBV2, the J call TRBJ1-1, with a weak D call TRBD1 (5 bases). V shed 5 bases and J shed 2 bases, with 12 bases lying between them. Per the germline V gene, CDR1 is SNHLY and CDR2 is FYNNEI. This CDR3 region has 14 residues. CDR3 region: CASSSSGQNTEAFF. CDR3 DNA: TGTGCCAGCAGTTCGTCAGGGCAAAACACTGAAGCTTTCTTT. Variable domain in full (rest from reference TRBV2 and TRBJ1-1): EPEVTQTPSHQVTQMGQEVILRCVPISNHLYFYWYRQILGQKVEFLVSFYNNEISEKSEIFDDQFSVERPDGSNFTLKIRSTKLEDSAMYFCASSSSGQNTEAFFGQGTRLTVV.

This chain links TRBV5-6 with TRBJ2-1; TRBD2 might be the D (6 bases). CDR3 length: 16 residues. CDR1 and CDR2 from the germline V gene are SGHDT and YYEEEE. The ends were cut back, 0 bases at V and 6 bases at J, with 16 bases in the middle. The DNA for the CDR3 is TGTGCCAGCAGCTTGGAGGGTGGGGGGTACTTCAATGAGCAGTTCTTC. Its translation is CASSLEGGGYFNEQFF.

V gene TRBV30 combines with J gene TRBJ1-3, with a weak D call TRBD1 (5 bases). The CDR3 runs to 16 residues. Trimming pared 3 bases from V and 0 bases from J, leaving 15 bases between. Germline V gene data show CDR1 as GTSNPN and CDR2 as SVGIG (reference sequence). CDR3 sequence: CAWSHRTANSGNTIYF. CDR3 nucleotide sequence: TGTGCCTGGAGCCACAGGACGGCCAACTCTGGAAACACCATATATTTT.

This clone appeared a few times. The chain joins TRBV30 to TRBJ1-1; 8 bases line up with TRBD1. The germline CDR1 and CDR2 sequences are GTSNPN and SVGIG (reference sequence). The length of the CDR3 is 16 residues. J lost 0 bases, V lost 3 bases, and 9 bases had no gene match. CDR3 region: CAWRAYEDRVNTEAFF. The CDR3 DNA is TGTGCCTGGAGGGCCTATGAGGACAGGGTGAACACTGAAGCTTTCTTT.

This chain links TRBV9 with TRBJ2-1; TRBD2 aligns across 10 bases. Germline V gives CDR1 SGDLS, CDR2 YYNGEE. V was clipped by 0 bases and J by 7 bases; unmatched bases: 13. The CDR3 extends over 18 amino acids. The CDR3 DNA reads as TGTGCCAGCAGCGTAGCTCCCCTCCTAGCGGGAGTGGATAATGAGCAGTTCTTC. Translation: CASSVAPLLAGVDNEQFF.

J is TRBJ2-7 and V is TRBV11-2, with TRBD1 matching over 10 bases. This CDR3 has 15 residues. The germline gives CDR1 SGHAT, CDR2 FQNNGV. Trimming took 5 bases from V and 5 from J; bases not matched to a gene: 9. The CDR3 region has the DNA TGTGCCAGCAGCCCCTACGGGGGACAGGGGAACGAGCAGTACTTC. This encodes CASSPYGGQGNEQYF. Supplemented by reference TRBV11-2 and TRBJ2-7, the full variable domain reads EAGVAQSPRYKIIEKRQSVAFWCNPISGHATLYWYQQILGQGPKLLIQFQNNGVVDDSQLPKDRFSAERLKGVDSTLKIQPAKLEDSAVYLCASSPYGGQGNEQYFGPGTRLTVT.

This chain joins TRBV13 and TRBJ2-7; either TRBD1 or TRBD2 may fit D (5 bases each). Looked up from germline, CDR1 is PRHDT and CDR2 is FYEKMQ (reference sequence). This CDR3 contains 15 residues. V lost 1 base to trimming and J lost 7 bases, with 17 bases between them. The CDR3 DNA follows: TGTGCCAGCAGCTTAGATCAGGGCGGGTCGGGGGAGCAGTACGTC. Encoded protein: CASSLDQGGSGEQYV.